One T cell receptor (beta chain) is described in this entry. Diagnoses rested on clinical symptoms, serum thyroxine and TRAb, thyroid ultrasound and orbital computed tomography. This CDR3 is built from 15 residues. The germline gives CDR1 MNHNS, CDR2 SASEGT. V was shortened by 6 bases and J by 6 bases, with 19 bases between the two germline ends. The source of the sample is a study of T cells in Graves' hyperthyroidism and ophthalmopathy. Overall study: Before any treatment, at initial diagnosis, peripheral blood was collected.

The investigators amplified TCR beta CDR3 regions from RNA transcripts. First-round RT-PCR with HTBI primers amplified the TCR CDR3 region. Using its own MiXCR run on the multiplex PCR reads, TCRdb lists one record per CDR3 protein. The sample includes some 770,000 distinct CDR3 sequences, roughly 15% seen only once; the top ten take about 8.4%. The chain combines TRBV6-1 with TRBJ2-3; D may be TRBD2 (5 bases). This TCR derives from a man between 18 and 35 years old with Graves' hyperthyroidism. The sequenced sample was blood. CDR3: CASSRRGLFPDTQYF. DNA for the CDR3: TGTGCCAGCAGCCGACGTGGACTCTTCCCGGATACGCAGTATTTT.